What follows are 22 T cell receptor beta chains derived from one specimen sequenced in a study of kidney transplant recipient with SARS-CoV-2 infection. In TCRdb, the reads were re-called with MiXCR into one record per CDR3 protein. The data show fewer than 250,000 distinct CDR3 sequences, less than 35% seen once. The sample here was a blood sample, taken at baseline and between days 110 and 120 from a kidney transplant recipient. The receptors here all came from a male patient between 25 and 39 years old who had COVID-19 and was a kidney transplant recipient. Some T cells may originate from the graft donor.

In its sample, this clonotype was seen once. Just one base apart from a much larger clone, this may be a read error. The gene calls are TRBV6-2 or TRBV6-3 and TRBJ2-5; 12 bases match TRBD2. TRBJ2-7 matches the DNA end more closely, so the J call is doubtful. CDR1 and CDR2 from the germline V gene are MNHEY and SVGEGT. This CDR3 comprises 14 residues. CDR3 nucleotides: TGTGCCAGCGGGGGACTAGCGGGTACCTACGAGCAGTACTTC. It codes for CASGGLAGTYEQYF.

On this clonotype: A much larger clone sits a single nucleotide away, making a read error possible. V gene TRBV6-8 combines with J gene TRBJ1-2; D gene unclear. Germline CDR1 is MNHGY and CDR2 is SAAAGT. The CDR3 is 17 residues long. The V end lost 7 bases, the J end lost 4 bases, and 25 bases lay between the germline ends. The CDR3 region is CASIIRRRSRKTYGYTF. CDR3 DNA: TGTGCCAGCATTATTAGAAGACGCTCTAGAAAGACCTATGGCTACACCTTC.

As for this clonotype: A much more abundant neighbour one base away suggests this may be a read error. V usage is TRBV28 and J usage is TRBJ2-5; 12 positions agree with TRBD1. The closer fit of TRBJ2-7 to the DNA end suggests the J call may be wrong. Germline V gives CDR1 MDHEN, CDR2 SYDVKM. The CDR3 has 15 residues. Here the CDR3 reads CACSLGTGGYYEQYF. DNA of the CDR3: TGTGCCTGCAGTTTAGGGACAGGGGGCTACTACGAGCAGTACTTC.

This clonotype was recorded many times. J is TRBJ1-4 and V is TRBV5-1, with 8 positions matching TRBD1. CDR1 is SGHRS and CDR2 is YFSETQ in the germline V gene. The junction had 5 bases not matched to a gene; V was cut back by 4 bases and J by 3 bases. The CDR3 is 15 amino acids. CDR3 amino acids: CASSIQGAANEKLFF. Here the CDR3 DNA reads TGCGCCAGCAGCATCCAGGGGGCAGCTAATGAAAAACTGTTTTTT. The entire variable domain, with the rest obtained from reference TRBV5-1 and TRBJ1-4, is as follows: KAGVTQTPRYLIKTRGQQVTLSCSPISGHRSVSWYQQTPGQGLQFLFEYFSETQRNKGNFPGRFSGRQFSNSRSEMNVSTLELGDSALYLCASSIQGAANEKLFFGSGTQLSVL.

The table lists this clonotype with many counts. This chain uses TRBV5-8 with TRBJ1-1, with D uncertain. The CDR3 is 13 amino acids. Trimming removed 0 bases from V and 0 bases from J, with 3 bases in between. Germline lookup yields CDR1 SGHTS and CDR2 YDEGEE. The CDR3 nucleotides read TGTGCCAGCAGCTTGGCACTGAACACTGAAGCTTTCTTT. Translation gives CASSLALNTEAFF.

The table lists this clonotype with many counts. The chain recombines TRBV27 with TRBJ1-4; 7 bases align to TRBD1. Losses at the gene ends were 5 bases for V and 3 bases for J; bases not matched to a gene: 6. The germline CDR1 and CDR2 sequences are MNHEY and SMNVEV (reference sequence). CDR3 size: 15 residues. The CDR3 DNA reads as TGTGCCAGCAGTCCCCCCGGGACAGCTAATGAAAAACTGTTTTTT. Translation: CASSPPGTANEKLFF.

For this clonotype: Given a much more abundant clone one base away, this may be a read error. The chain carries TRBV28 and TRBJ2-1, with D perhaps TRBD2 (5 bases). Looked up from germline, CDR1 is MDHEN and CDR2 is SYDVKM. The CDR3 sequence is 14 residues long. CDR3 region: CARSLSRTSGEQFF. The CDR3 region has the DNA TGTGCCCGCAGTTTATCGAGGACGAGCGGTGAGCAGTTCTTC.

Comments on this clonotype: A single base separates this from a much larger clone, so it may be a read error. V is TRBV7-2 and J is TRBJ2-1, with 11 bases fitting TRBD2. Germline V lookup: CDR1 SGHTA, CDR2 FQGNSA. The length of the CDR3 is 19 residues. The junction had 10 bases not matched to a gene; V was cut back by 1 base and J by 2 bases. CDR3 DNA sequence: TGTGCCAGCAGCTTAGATATGGGGCTAGCGGGAGGAACCTACAATGAGCAGTTCTTC. Encoded protein: CASSLDMGLAGGTYNEQFF.

This clonotype was counted ten times or more. The V gene is TRBV7-9, the J gene TRBJ1-2; D not certain. The CDR3 has 17 amino acids. Looked up from germline, CDR1 is SEHNR and CDR2 is FQNEAQ (reference sequence). V dropped 5 bases and J dropped 4 bases, with 23 bases sitting between them. The CDR3 reads CASSHRQYHGKTYGYTF. The CDR3 DNA reads TGTGCCAGCAGCCACCGACAATACCATGGAAAGACCTATGGCTACACCTTC.

This clonotype showed up many times. CDR3 amino acids: CASSQGWSPLHF. The DNA for the CDR3 is TGTGCCAGCAGCCAGGGATGGTCACCCCTCCACTTT. The chain has TRBV14 and TRBJ1-6; D not certain. This CDR3 spans 12 amino acids. Trimming pared 3 bases from V and 10 bases from J, leaving 7 bases between. Germline values: CDR1 SGHDN, CDR2 FVKESK.

This clonotype was found many times. The V call is TRBV6-2 or TRBV6-3, the J call TRBJ1-2; D uncertain. Germline V CDR1 and CDR2: MNHEY, SVGEGT. Trimming took off 5 bases at V and 4 bases at J, with 23 bases between the two ends. This CDR3 comprises 17 residues. Written as DNA, the CDR3 is TGTGCCAGCAGTCGAACATACTGCATCGGAAAGACCTATGGCTACACCTTC. The encoded protein is CASSRTYCIGKTYGYTF.

This clonotype has at least ten counts. V usage is TRBV20-1 and J usage is TRBJ1-1; tentatively, D is TRBD1 (6 bases). Germline V gene lookup returns CDR1 DFQATT and CDR2 SNEGSKA (reference sequence). Trimming took off 5 bases at V and 5 bases at J, with 12 bases between the two ends. The CDR3 loop spans 12 amino acids. CDR3 protein: CSAGGGGTEAFF. The CDR3 nucleotides read TGCAGTGCTGGAGGGGGAGGTACTGAAGCTTTCTTT.

A note on this clonotype: This sequence may be a read error, since a much larger clone differs from it by one base. This sequence joins TRBV29-1 and TRBJ2-7; a possible D gene is TRBD1 (5 bases). V was clipped by 6 bases and J by 3 bases, with 9 bases between them. CDR1 SQVTM and CDR2 ANQGSEA come from the germline V gene. This CDR3 contains 11 residues. The DNA of the CDR3 is TGCAGCGTGGGGCCAGACTACGAGCAGTACTTC. Translating it yields CSVGPDYEQYF.

This clonotype came up many times. CDR3 sequence reads: CASSAMGYDEQYF. The CDR3 nucleotides read TGTGCCAGCAGCGCGATGGGGTACGACGAGCAGTACTTC. The rearrangement joins TRBV9 to TRBJ2-7; no firm D call. Trimming removed 3 bases from V and 5 bases from J, with 12 bases in between. CDR1 and CDR2 from the germline V gene are SGDLS and YYNGEE. This CDR3 comprises 13 residues.

Points on this clonotype: A single base separates this from a much larger clone, so it may be a read error. This chain uses TRBV29-1 with TRBJ2-1; maybe TRBD2 (6 bases). Trimming shortened V by 7 bases and J by 9 bases, and 19 bases separated the two germline ends. This CDR3 region has 13 residues. Germline loops: CDR1 SQVTM, CDR2 ANQGSEA. The CDR3 DNA is TGCAGCGCACAAGCGGGTTTGGTGCTTGAGCAGTTCTTC. Protein sequence: CSAQAGLVLEQFF.

A remark on this clonotype: A read error may be the cause here, since a much bigger clone is one base away. The genes are TRBV7-2 and TRBJ2-3; D is perhaps TRBD1 (7 bases). The CDR3 sequence is 15 residues long. Trimming pared 5 bases from V and 3 bases from J, leaving 15 bases between. Germline V gene lookup returns CDR1 SGHTA and CDR2 FQGNSA. The DNA of the CDR3 is TGTGCCAGCAGCCGGGGGACAGCGGGTACAGATACGCAGTATTTT. Translated, it gives CASSRGTAGTDTQYF.

This clonotype was counted a few times. The V gene is TRBV20-1, the J gene TRBJ2-1; TRBD2 aligns across 9 bases. The CDR3 has 14 residues. With V trimmed by 6 bases and J by 4 bases, 7 bases remained unmatched. Germline CDR1 reads DFQATT; CDR2 reads SNEGSKA (reference sequence). The CDR3 loop reads CSASSAGGYNEQFF. The CDR3 coding sequence is TGCAGTGCCTCTTCAGCGGGAGGTTACAATGAGCAGTTCTTC.

This clonotype was seen a few times. V and J are TRBV7-2 and TRBJ2-3; D not certain. The germline CDR1 and CDR2 sequences are SGHTA and FQGNSA. Trimming removed 7 bases at V and 5 bases at J, with 10 bases between. There are 12 residues in the CDR3. CDR3 in amino acids: CASTPLGDTQYF. The CDR3 region has the DNA TGTGCCAGCACCCCCCTGGGAGATACGCAGTATTTT.

This clonotype showed up just a few times. The chain employs TRBV4-1 and TRBJ2-3, with 8 bases matching TRBD2. Germline-derived CDR1 and CDR2 are MGHRA and YSYEKL. Trimming took 0 bases from V and 3 from J; bases not matched to a gene: 8. The CDR3 sequence is 17 residues long. The CDR3 here is CASSQDRLAGGTDTQYF. DNA for the CDR3: TGCGCCAGCAGCCAAGATCGTTTGGCGGGGGGTACAGATACGCAGTATTTT.

This clonotype was counted at least ten times. The chain recombines TRBV15 with TRBJ2-2; 10 nucleotides agree with TRBD1. The CDR3 is 17 residues long. Germline V gene sequence: CDR1 LNHNV, CDR2 YYDKDF (reference sequence). V gave up 0 bases and J gave up 4 bases; unmatched junction bases: 5. Here the CDR3 DNA reads TGTGCCACCAGCAGAGAAGTCGGGACAGGGGTCACCGGGGAGCTGTTTTTT. It codes for CATSREVGTGVTGELFF.

V usage is TRBV5-3 and J usage is TRBJ1-2; unclear D gene. TRBV5-3 is known as an ORF, though its function is uncertain. V lost 6 bases, J lost 4 bases, and 22 bases lay in between. This CDR3 spans 16 amino acids. In nucleotides, the CDR3 is TGTGCCAGAATGCATAAAGTGGTGAGAAAGACCTATGGCTACACCTTC. Translation gives CARMHKVVRKTYGYTF.

This clonotype was observed at least ten times. This rearrangement joins TRBV25-1 to TRBJ1-5; TRBD1 might be the D (5 bases). This CDR3 spans 12 amino acids. Germline CDR1 is MGHDK and CDR2 is SYGVNS. Trimming took 8 bases from V and 4 from J, leaving 9 bases between them. CDR3 loop: CASGAYNQPQHF. The CDR3 DNA reads as TGTGCCAGCGGGGCCTATAATCAGCCCCAGCATTTT.